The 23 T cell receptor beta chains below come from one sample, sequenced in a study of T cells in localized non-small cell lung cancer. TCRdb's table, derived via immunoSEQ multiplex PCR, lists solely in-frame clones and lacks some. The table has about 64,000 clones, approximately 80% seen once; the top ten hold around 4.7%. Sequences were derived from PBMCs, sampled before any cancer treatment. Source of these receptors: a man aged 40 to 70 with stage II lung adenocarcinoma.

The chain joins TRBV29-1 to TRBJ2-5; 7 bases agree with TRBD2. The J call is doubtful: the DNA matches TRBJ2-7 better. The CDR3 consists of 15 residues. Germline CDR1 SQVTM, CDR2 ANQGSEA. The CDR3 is CSVDLGKRDSYEQYF. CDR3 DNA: TGCAGCGTTGACCTAGGTAAGCGGGACTCCTACGAGCAGTACTTC.

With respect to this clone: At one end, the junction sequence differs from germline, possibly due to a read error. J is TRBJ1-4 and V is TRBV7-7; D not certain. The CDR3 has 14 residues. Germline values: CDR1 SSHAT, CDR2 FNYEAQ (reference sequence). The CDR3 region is CASSFGGPNEKLFF. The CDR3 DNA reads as TGTGCTAGCAGCTTCGGCGGTCCTAATGAAAAACTGTTTTTT.

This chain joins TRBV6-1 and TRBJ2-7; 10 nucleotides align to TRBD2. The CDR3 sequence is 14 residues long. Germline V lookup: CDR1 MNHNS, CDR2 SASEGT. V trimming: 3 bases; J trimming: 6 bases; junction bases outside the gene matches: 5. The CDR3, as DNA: TGTGCCAGCAGTGAGGGACTAGCGCCTATCGAGCAGTACTTC. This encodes CASSEGLAPIEQYF.

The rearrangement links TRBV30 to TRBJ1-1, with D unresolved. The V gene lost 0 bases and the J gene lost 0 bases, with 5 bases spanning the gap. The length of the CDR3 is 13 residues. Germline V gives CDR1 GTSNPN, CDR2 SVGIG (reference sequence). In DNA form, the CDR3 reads TGTGCCTGGAGTGTACAAGTGAACACTGAAGCTTTCTTT. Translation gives CAWSVQVNTEAFF.

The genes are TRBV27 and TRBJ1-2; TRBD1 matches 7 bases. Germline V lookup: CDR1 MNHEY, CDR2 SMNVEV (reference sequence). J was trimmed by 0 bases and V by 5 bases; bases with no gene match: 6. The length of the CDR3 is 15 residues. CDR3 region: CASSPSGTANYGYTF. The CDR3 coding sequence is TGTGCCAGCAGTCCCTCCGGGACAGCTAACTATGGCTACACCTTC.

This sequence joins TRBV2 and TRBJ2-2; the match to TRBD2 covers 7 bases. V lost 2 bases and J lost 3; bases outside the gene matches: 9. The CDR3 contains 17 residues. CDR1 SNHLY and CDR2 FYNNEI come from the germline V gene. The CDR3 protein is CASSESGKRTDTGELFF. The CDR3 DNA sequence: TGTGCCAGCAGTGAAAGCGGGAAGAGGACGGACACCGGGGAGCTGTTTTTT.

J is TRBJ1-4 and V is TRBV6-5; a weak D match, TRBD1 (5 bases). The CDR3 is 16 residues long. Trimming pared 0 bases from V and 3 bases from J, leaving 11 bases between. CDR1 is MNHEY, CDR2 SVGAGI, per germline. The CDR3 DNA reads TGTGCCAGCAGTTACTCGAGGGGATTGGCTAATGAAAAACTGTTTTTT. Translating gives CASSYSRGLANEKLFF.

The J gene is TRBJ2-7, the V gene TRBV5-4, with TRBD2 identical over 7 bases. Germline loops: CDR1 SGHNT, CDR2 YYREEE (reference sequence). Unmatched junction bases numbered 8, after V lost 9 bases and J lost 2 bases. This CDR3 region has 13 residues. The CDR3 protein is CAMLADLTYEQYF. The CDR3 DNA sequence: TGTGCCATGCTAGCGGACTTAACCTACGAGCAGTACTTC.

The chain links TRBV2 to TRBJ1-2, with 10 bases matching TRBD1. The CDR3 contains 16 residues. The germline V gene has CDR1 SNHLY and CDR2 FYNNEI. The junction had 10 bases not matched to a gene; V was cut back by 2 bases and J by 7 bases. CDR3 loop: CASSERVDRGDGGYTF. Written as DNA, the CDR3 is TGTGCCAGCAGTGAAAGGGTGGACAGGGGGGATGGTGGCTACACCTTC.

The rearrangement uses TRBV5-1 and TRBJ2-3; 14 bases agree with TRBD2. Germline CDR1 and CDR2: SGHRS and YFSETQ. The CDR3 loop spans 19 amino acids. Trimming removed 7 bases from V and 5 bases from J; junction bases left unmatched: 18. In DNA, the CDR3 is TGCGCCAGCGCCATCAGGGCCGGGACTAGCGGGAGTTCGATAGATACGCAGTATTTT. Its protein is CASAIRAGTSGSSIDTQYF.

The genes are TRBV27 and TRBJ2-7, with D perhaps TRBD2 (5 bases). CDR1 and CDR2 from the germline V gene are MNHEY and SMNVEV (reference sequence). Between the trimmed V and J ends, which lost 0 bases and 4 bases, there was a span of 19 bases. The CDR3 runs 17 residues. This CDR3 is CASSLSHRTRFKYEQYF. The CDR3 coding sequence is TGTGCCAGCAGTTTATCTCATCGGACTCGCTTCAAGTACGAGCAGTACTTC.

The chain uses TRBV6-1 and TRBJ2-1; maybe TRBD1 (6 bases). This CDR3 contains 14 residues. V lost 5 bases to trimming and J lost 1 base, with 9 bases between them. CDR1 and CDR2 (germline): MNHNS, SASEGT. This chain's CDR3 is CASSRTASYNEQFF. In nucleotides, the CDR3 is TGTGCCAGCAGTAGGACAGCATCCTACAATGAGCAGTTCTTC.

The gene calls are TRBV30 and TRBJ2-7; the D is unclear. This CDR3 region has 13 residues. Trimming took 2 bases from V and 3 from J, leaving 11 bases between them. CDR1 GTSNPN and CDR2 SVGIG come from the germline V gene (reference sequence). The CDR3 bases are TGTGCCTGGAGTCCGTCCTCCTTCTACGAGCAGTACTTC. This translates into CAWSPSSFYEQYF.

For the CDR3, the DNA is TGTGCCATCAGTGAAGCTGGGGCGCCCCCCAAAGAGACCCAGTACTTC. Its protein product is CAISEAGAPPKETQYF. This chain uses TRBV10-3 with TRBJ2-5, with D perhaps TRBD1 (5 bases). The CDR3 has 16 amino acids. The germline V gene has CDR1 ENHRY and CDR2 SYGVKD. Trimming removed 3 bases at V and 3 bases at J, with 17 bases between.

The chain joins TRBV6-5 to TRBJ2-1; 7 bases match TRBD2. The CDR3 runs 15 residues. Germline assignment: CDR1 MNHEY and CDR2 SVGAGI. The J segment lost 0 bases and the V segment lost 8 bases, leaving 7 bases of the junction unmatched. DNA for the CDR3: TGTGCCAGCCAAAGCAGCGGGACCTCCTACAATGAGCAGTTCTTC. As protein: CASQSSGTSYNEQFF.

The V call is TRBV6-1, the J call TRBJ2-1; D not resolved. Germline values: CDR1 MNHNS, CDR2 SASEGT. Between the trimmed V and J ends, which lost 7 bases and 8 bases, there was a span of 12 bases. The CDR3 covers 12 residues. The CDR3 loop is CASNGPSDEQFF. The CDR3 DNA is TGTGCCAGCAACGGGCCGTCGGATGAGCAGTTCTTC.

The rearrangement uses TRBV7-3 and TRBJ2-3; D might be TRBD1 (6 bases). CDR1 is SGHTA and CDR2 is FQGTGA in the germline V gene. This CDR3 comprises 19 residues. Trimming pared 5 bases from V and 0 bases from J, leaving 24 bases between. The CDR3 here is CASSPMLLGGTASTDTQYF. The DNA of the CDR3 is TGTGCCAGCAGCCCGATGTTGTTAGGGGGAACTGCTAGCACAGATACGCAGTATTTT. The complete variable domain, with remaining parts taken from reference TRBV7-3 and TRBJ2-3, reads GAGVSQTPSNKVTEKGKYVELRCDPISGHTALYWYRQSLGQGPEFLIYFQGTGAADDSGLPNDRFFAVRPEGSVSTLKIQRTERGDSAVYLCASSPMLLGGTASTDTQYFGPGTRLTVL.

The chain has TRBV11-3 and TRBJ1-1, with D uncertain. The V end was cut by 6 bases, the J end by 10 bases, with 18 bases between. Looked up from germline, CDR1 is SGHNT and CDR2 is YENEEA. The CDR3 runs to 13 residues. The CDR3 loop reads CASSSVSGRGAFF. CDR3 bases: TGTGCCAGCAGTTCCGTCTCGGGAAGAGGAGCTTTCTTT.

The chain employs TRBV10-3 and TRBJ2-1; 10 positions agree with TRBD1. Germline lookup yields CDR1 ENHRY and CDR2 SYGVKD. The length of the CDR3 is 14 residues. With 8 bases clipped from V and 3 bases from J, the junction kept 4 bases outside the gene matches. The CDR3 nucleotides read TGTGCCATCTCTGGACAGGGGGGCTACAATGAGCAGTTCTTC. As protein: CAISGQGGYNEQFF.

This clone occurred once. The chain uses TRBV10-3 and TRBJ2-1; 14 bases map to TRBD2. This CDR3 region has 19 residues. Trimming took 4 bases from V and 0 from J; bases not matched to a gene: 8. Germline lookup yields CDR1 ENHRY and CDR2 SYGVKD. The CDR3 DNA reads TGTGCCATCAGTGCGGGACTAGCGGGAGCTAGTACCTCCTACAATGAGCAGTTCTTC. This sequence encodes CAISAGLAGASTSYNEQFF.

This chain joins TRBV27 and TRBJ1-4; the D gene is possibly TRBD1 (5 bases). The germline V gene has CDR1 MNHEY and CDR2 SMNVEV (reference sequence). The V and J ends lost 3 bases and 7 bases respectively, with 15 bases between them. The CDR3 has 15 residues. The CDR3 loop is CASSLGLGRGEKLFF. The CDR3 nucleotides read TGTGCCAGCAGTTTGGGGCTTGGTCGGGGTGAAAAACTGTTTTTT.

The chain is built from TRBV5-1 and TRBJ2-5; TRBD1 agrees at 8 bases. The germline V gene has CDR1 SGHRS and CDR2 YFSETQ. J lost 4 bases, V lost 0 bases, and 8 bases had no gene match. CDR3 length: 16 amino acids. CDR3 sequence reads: CASSLVAGGLGETQYF. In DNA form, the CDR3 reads TGCGCCAGCAGCTTGGTGGCAGGGGGCTTGGGAGAGACCCAGTACTTC.

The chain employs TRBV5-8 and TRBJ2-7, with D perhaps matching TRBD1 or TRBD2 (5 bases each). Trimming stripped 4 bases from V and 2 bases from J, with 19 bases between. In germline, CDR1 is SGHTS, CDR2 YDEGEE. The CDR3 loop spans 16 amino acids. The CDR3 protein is CASSTPYGMGPYEQYF. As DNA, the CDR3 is TGTGCCAGCAGCACACCCTACGGGATGGGGCCCTACGAGCAGTACTTC.